This TCR beta chain came from a study of human versus mouse CDR3 diversity and MHC coevolution. About this clone itself: Its specificity is not known.

General study findings and limits: By iCHAO1, human TCR beta clonotypes numbered 1.5 million to 2 million, the most.

TCRdb's copy holds only in-frame clones and misses some; the assay was immunoSEQ multiplex PCR. The sample lists fewer than 100,000 clones, about 94% occurring once. The sequenced sample was naive CD4+ T cells from blood. The sample's subset: CD45RO-negative CD62L-positive naive CD4 T cells. The TCR comes from a person aged 30-69 years in good health.

The CDR3 loop is CASSVVGQGAQGYTF. DNA for the CDR3: TGTGCCAGCAGCGTAGTGGGACAGGGGGCGCAAGGCTACACCTTC. V and J are TRBV9 and TRBJ1-2; 12 bases match TRBD1. Germline V gives CDR1 SGDLS, CDR2 YYNGEE. The CDR3 spans 15 residues. Trimming took 0 bases from V and 8 from J; bases not matched to a gene: 5.